The clone carrying this T cell receptor (beta chain) was recorded at least ten times. Antigen: not known. This CDR3 comprises 18 residues. Germline-derived CDR1 and CDR2 are MDHEN and SYDVKM. The ends lost 2 bases at V and 8 bases at J; junction bases unmatched: 12. The sample originates from a study of early T cells in non-severe SARS-CoV-2 infection. Looking at the study overall: Bulk RNA from unsorted whole blood was sequenced; chains were unpaired. Findings of the study overall: VDJdb matching skewed toward anti-spike CD8 responses, missing private and CD4 specificities.

Unique molecular identifiers were attached to individual cDNA molecules. TCRdb recomputed calls from the 5' RACE reads with MiXCR, one row per CDR3 protein. The table shows about 97,000 distinct CDR3 sequences, with roughly 9.6% occurring only once. Sample: whole blood, taken at baseline. The chain joins TRBV28 to TRBJ2-1; 13 bases fit TRBD2. This TCR was recovered from an adult who was a healthcare worker with PCR-confirmed SARS-CoV-2 infection or an uninfected control (not recorded which). The DNA of the CDR3 is TGTGCCAGCAGTTTAGCAACTAGCGGGGGGGCCTTAGTCTATGAGCAGTTCTTC. Translating it yields CASSLATSGGALVYEQFF.